This T cell receptor beta chain stems from a study of blood T cell repertoires in COVID-19. With V trimmed by 5 bases and J by 3 bases, 4 bases remained unmatched. CDR1 and CDR2 (germline): SGHDT, YYEEEE. The CDR3 covers 14 residues. TCRdb's copy holds only in-frame clones and misses some; the assay was immunoSEQ multiplex PCR. This sample has around 190,000 clones, with approximately 90% found just once. The chain combines TRBV5-6 with TRBJ1-1, with 10 bases matching TRBD1. This sequence originates from a middle-aged woman in a cohort exposed to, infected with or recovered from COVID-19 (not recorded which). The sample taken for sequencing was PBMCs or T cells enriched from blood (not recorded which). CDR3 loop: CASSFGTGDTEAFF. CDR3 nucleotides: TGTGCCAGCAGTTTCGGGACAGGGGACACTGAAGCTTTCTTT.